This T cell receptor (beta chain) comes out of a study of T cells in Graves' hyperthyroidism and ophthalmopathy. TCR beta CDR3 region amplification was performed from RNA transcripts. TCR CDR3 regions were first amplified by RT-PCR with HTBI primers. TCRdb used MiXCR to reprocess the multiplex PCR reads, holding one entry per CDR3 protein. The sample has about 570,000 distinct CDR3 sequences; approximately 44% are singletons. Turning to this clonotype: Its antigen is currently unknown. This could be a read error, since a much larger clone is one nucleotide away. Here the CDR3 omits its conserved ending phenylalanine or tryptophan, so a read error is the likely source.

Study findings and constraints: Ophthalmopathy onset followed model prediction by a median approximately 5.9 months. In blood, most of the thyroid clonotypes expanded above 0.001 were also present.

V gave up 4 bases and J gave up 1 base; unmatched junction bases: 17. The CDR3 sequence is 19 residues long. The germline CDR1 and CDR2 sequences are LGHNA and YNFKEQ. Those patients with uncontrolled infection, other autoimmune disease, pregnancy or lactation were excluded. The diagnoses drew upon clinical symptoms, serum thyroxine and TRAb, thyroid ultrasound and orbital computed tomography. The receptor's source is an adult woman with Graves' disease, either hyperthyroidism or ophthalmopathy (not recorded which). Sequences were obtained from peripheral blood or thyroid tissue (not recorded which). V gene TRBV4-2 combines with J gene TRBJ2-7; 9 bases are shared with TRBD1. This CDR3 reads CASSLSPWPGTGRSYEQYL. The DNA for the CDR3 is TGTGCCAGCAGCCTTTCCCCGTGGCCTGGGACAGGGCGGTCCTACGAGCAGTACCTC.